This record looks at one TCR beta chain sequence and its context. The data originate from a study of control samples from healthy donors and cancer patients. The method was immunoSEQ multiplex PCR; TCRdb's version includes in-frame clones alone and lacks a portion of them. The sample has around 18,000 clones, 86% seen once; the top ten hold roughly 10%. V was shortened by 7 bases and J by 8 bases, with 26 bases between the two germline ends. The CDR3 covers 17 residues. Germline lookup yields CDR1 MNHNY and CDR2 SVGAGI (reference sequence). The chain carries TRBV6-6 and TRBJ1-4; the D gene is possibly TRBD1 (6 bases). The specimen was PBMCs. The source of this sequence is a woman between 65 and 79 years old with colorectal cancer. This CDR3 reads CASILSREGGVGEKLFF. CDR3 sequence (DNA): TGTGCCAGCATTCTATCAAGGGAGGGGGGAGTTGGGGAAAAACTGTTTTTT.